The entry below describes one T cell receptor (beta chain). The antigen remains unidentified. This entry comes from a study of shared clonotypes between healthy human individuals. Background on the study: For every donor, three CD4 naive, three CD4 memory, two CD8 naive and one CD8 memory plates were used.

Data came from immunoSEQ multiplex PCR; TCRdb stores just in-frame clones and leaves some out. The top ten hold 1% to 1.3% of the sample, which has some 2 million clones, roughly 94% seen once. General study results and limits: Rarefaction indicated that sorted-subset sequencing remained incomplete although depth was large.

This CDR3 has 15 residues. Germline-derived CDR1 and CDR2 are MDHEN and SYDVKM. Deletions cut 6 bases from V and 4 bases from J, with 16 bases between. Cells designated naive CD8 were CD45RO-negative and were positively selected for CCR7, with terminally differentiated effector memory CD45RA+ cells excluded. HIV-negative, healthy adults without recent acute infections or vaccinations were the donors. This sequence was found in a man between 18 and 29 years old in good health. This chain uses TRBV28 with TRBJ1-5; D is possibly TRBD1 (5 bases). The sample consisted of naive CD8+ T cells sorted from blood. The DNA of the CDR3 is TGTGCCAGCAGCTCCGGACCCTCAGGGAATCAGCCCCAGCATTTT. This sequence encodes CASSSGPSGNQPQHF.